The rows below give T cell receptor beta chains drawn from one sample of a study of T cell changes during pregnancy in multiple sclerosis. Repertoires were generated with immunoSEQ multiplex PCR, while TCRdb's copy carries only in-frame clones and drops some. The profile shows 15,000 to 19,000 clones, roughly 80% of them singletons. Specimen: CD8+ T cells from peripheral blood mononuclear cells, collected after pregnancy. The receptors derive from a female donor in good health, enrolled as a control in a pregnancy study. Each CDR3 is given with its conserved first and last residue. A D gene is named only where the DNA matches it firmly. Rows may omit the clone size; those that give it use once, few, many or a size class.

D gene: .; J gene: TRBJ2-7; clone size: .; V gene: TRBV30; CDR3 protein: CAWSASTPSSYEQYF; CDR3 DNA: TGTGCCTGGAGTGCCTCTACACCTAGCTCCTACGAGCAGTACTTC
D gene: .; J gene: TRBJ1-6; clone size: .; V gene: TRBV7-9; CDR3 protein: CASSLRTSSYNSPLHF; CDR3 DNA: TGTGCCAGCAGCTTACGGACTAGCTCCTATAATTCACCCCTCCACTTT
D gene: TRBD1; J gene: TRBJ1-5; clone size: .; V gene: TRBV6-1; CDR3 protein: CASSEHRGNNQPQHF; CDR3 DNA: TGTGCCAGCAGTGAACACAGGGGGAACAATCAGCCCCAGCATTTT
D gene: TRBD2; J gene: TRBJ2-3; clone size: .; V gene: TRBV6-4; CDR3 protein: CASSPEAGVVDTQYF; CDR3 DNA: TGTGCCAGCAGTCCCGAGGCGGGGGTGGTAGATACGCAGTATTTT
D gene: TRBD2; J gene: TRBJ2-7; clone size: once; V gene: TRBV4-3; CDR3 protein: CASSQDRFTSGSYEQYF; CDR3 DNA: TGCGCCAGCAGCCAAGATCGGTTTACTAGCGGTTCATACGAGCAGTACTTC
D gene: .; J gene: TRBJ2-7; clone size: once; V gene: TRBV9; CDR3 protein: CASSVASRSSYEQYF; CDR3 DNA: TGTGCCAGCAGCGTAGCTAGCAGGAGCTCCTACGAGCAGTACTTC
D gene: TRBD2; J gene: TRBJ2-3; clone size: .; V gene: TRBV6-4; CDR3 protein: CASSDSGGGAPTDTQYF; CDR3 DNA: TGTGCCAGCAGTGACTCGGGCGGGGGGGCTCCTACAGATACGCAGTATTTT
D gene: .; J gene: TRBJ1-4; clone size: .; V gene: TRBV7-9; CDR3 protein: CASVSGHRNEKLFF; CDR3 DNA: TGTGCCAGCGTTTCCGGACACCGAAATGAAAAACTGTTTTTT
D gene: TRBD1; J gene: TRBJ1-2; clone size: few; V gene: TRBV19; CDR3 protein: CASSPTGTGGRGYGYTF; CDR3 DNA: TGTGCCAGTAGTCCGACCGGGACAGGGGGCCGGGGCTATGGCTACACCTTC
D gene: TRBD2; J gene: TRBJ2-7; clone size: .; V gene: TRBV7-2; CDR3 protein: CASSLGTSMGGDEQYF; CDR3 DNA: TGTGCCAGCAGCTTAGGGACTAGCATGGGGGGGGACGAGCAGTACTTC
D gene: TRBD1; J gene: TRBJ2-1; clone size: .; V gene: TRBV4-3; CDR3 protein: CASSQSLQGVSYNEQFF; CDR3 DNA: TGCGCCAGCAGCCAGAGTCTTCAGGGGGTCTCCTACAATGAGCAGTTCTTC
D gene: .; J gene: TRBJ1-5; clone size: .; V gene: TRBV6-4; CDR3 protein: CASSEGGAEQPQHF; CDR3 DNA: TGTGCCAGCAGTGAGGGGGGGGCAGAGCAGCCCCAGCATTTT
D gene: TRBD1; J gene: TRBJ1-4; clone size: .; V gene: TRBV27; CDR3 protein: CASSATGRSEKLFF; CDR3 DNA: TGTGCCAGCAGTGCGACAGGGCGAAGTGAAAAACTGTTTTTT
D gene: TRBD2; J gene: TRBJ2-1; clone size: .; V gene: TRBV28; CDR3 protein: CASSRTSGRYNEQFF; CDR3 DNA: TGTGCCAGCAGCCGTACTAGCGGTCGCTACAATGAGCAGTTCTTC
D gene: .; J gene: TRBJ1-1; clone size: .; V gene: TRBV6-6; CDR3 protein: CASSYGPGFDTEAFF; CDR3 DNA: TGTGCCAGCAGTTACGGGCCAGGGTTTGACACTGAAGCTTTCTTT
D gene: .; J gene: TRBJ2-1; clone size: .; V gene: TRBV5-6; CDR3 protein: CASSRDPPRATYNEQFF; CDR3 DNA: TGTGCCAGCAGCCGCGATCCCCCGCGGGCGACCTACAATGAGCAGTTCTTC
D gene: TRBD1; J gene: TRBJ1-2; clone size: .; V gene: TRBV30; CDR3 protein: CAWTNRRDRGLYYGYTF; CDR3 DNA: TGTGCCTGGACCAACCGGCGGGACAGGGGGCTTTACTATGGCTACACCTTC
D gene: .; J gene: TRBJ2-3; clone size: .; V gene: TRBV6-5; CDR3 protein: CASSYLLGSSDTQYF; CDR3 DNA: TGTGCCAGCAGTTACCTCCTGGGGAGTTCAGATACGCAGTATTTT
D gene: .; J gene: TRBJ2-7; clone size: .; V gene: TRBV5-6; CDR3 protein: CASSLGWGRFYEQYF; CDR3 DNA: TGTGCCAGCAGCTTGGGATGGGGGCGCTTCTACGAGCAGTACTTC
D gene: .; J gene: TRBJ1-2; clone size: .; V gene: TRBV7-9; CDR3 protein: CASSNDYGYTF; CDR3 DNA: TGTGCCAGCAGTAATGACTATGGCTACACCTTC
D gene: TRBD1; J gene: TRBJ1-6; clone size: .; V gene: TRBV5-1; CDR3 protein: CASSLVPSDRNYNSPLHF; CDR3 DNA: TGCGCCAGCAGCTTAGTACCTTCGGACAGGAATTATAATTCACCCCTCCACTTT
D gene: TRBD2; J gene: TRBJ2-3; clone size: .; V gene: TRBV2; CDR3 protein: CASSEDPPTSGGDTQYF; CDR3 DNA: TGTGCCAGCAGTGAAGACCCCCCCACTAGCGGTGGGGATACGCAGTATTTT
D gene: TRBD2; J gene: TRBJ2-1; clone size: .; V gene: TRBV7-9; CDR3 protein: CASSPRLAGNEQFF; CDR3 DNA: TGTGCCAGCAGCCCCCGACTAGCTGGGAATGAGCAGTTCTTC
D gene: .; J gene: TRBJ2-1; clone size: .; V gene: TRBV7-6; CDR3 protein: CASSLGGDPSYNEQFF; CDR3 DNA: TGTGCCAGCAGCTTAGGAGGTGACCCCTCCTACAATGAGCAGTTCTTC
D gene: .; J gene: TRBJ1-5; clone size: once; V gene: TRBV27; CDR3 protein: CASRPGAEGNQPQHF; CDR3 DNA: TGTGCCAGCCGTCCAGGGGCCGAAGGGAATCAGCCCCAGCATTTT
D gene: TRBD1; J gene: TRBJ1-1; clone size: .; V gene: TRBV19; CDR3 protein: CASSFHRGENTEAFF; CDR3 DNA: TGTGCCAGTAGTTTCCACAGGGGGGAGAACACTGAAGCTTTCTTT
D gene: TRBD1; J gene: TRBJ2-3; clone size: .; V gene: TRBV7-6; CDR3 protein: CASSLRQGADTQYF; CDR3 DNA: TGTGCCAGCAGCCTTAGACAGGGGGCAGATACGCAGTATTTT
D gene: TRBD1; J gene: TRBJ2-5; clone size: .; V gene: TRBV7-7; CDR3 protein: CASSLRTGGVGETQYF; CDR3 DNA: TGTGCTAGCAGCCTGAGGACAGGGGGTGTCGGAGAGACCCAGTACTTC
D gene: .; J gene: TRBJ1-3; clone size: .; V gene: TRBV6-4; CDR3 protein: CASLRGWVGNTIYF; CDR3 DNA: TGTGCCAGCCTCCGAGGCTGGGTTGGAAACACCATATATTTT
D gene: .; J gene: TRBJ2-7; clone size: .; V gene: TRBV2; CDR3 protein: CASSEGAGMREQYF; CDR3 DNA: TGTGCCAGCAGTGAGGGGGCAGGGATGAGGGAGCAGTACTTC
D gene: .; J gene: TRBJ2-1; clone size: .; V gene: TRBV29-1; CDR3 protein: CSVESGTPLGQFF; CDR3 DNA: TGCAGCGTTGAATCCGGGACTCCCCTGGGGCAGTTCTTC
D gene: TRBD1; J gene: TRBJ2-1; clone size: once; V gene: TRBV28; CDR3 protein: CASSINSGTGVSYNEQFF; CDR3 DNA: TGTGCCAGCAGTATAAACTCCGGGACAGGGGTCTCCTACAATGAGCAGTTCTTC
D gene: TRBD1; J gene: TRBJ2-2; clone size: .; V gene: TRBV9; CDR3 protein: CASSAGTENTGELFF; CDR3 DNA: TGTGCCAGCAGCGCCGGGACAGAGAACACCGGGGAGCTGTTTTTT
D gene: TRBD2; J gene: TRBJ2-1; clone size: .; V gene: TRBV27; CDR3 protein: CATEASGYNEQFF; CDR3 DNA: TGTGCAACGGAGGCTAGCGGATACAATGAGCAGTTCTTC
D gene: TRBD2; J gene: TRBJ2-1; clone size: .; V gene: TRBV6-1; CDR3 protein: CASIPLAGVDNEQFF; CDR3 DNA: TGTGCCAGCATTCCACTAGCGGGAGTTGACAATGAGCAGTTCTTC
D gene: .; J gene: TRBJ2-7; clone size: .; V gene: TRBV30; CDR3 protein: CAWRQGKGEQYF; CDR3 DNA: TGTGCCTGGAGGCAGGGCAAGGGCGAGCAGTACTTC
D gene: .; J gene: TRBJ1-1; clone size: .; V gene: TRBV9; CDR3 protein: CASSVAGGLRGTEAFF; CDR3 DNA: TGTGCCAGCAGCGTAGCTGGGGGCCTCAGAGGGACTGAAGCTTTCTTT
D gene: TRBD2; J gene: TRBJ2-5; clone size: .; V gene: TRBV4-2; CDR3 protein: CASSQGGGGETQYF; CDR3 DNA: TGTGCCAGCAGCCAAGGGGGGGGTGGGGAGACCCAGTACTTC
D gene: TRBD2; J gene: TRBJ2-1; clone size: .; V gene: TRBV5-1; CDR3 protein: CASSFNSGKNNEQFF; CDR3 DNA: TGCGCCAGCAGCTTTAATAGCGGGAAGAACAATGAGCAGTTCTTC
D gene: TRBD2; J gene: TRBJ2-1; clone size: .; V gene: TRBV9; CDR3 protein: CASSAGGRAANEQFF; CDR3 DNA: TGTGCCAGCAGCGCAGGCGGGAGGGCGGCCAATGAGCAGTTCTTC
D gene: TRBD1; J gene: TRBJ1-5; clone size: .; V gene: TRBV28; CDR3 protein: CASSSGTGDSQPQHF; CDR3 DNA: TGTGCCAGCAGTTCCGGGACAGGGGATTCTCAGCCCCAGCATTTT
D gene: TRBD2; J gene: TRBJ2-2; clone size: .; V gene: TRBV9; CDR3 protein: CASNLAGGPSTGELFF; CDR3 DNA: TGTGCCAGCAATTTAGCGGGAGGGCCCAGCACCGGGGAGCTGTTTTTT
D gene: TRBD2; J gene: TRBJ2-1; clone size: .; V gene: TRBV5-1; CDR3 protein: CASSWDPSGSSYNEQFF; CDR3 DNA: TGCGCCAGCAGCTGGGATCCTAGCGGGAGCTCCTACAATGAGCAGTTCTTC
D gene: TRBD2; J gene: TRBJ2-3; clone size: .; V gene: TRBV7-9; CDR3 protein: CASSSGTSHDTQYF; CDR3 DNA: TGTGCCAGCAGCTCCGGGACTAGCCACGATACGCAGTATTTT
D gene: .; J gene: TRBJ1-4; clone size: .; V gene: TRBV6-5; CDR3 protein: CASSYNAGTTQEKLFF; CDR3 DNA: TGTGCCAGCAGTTACAATGCCGGGACAACCCAGGAAAAACTGTTTTTT
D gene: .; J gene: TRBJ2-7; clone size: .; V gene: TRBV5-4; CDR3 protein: CASSLDRGGSYEQYF; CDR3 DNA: TGTGCCAGCAGCTTGGACAGGGGGGGCTCCTACGAGCAGTACTTC
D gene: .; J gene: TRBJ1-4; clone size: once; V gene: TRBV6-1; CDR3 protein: CASSEANRRLNEKLFF; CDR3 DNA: TGTGCCAGCAGTGAAGCTAATAGAAGACTTAATGAAAAACTGTTTTTT
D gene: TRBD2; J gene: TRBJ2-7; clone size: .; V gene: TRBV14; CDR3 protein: CASSQVSSGLQYF; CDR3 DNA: TGTGCCAGCAGCCAAGTGTCTAGCGGTCTGCAGTACTTC
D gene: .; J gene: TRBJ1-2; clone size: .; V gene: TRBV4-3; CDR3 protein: CASSQGLQGGYGYTF; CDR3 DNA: TGCGCCAGCAGCCAAGGGTTGCAGGGTGGGTATGGCTACACCTTC
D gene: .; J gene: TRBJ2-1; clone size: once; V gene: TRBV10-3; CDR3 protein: CAISESAESNGEQFF; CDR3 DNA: TGTGCCATCAGTGAATCGGCGGAATCAAACGGTGAGCAGTTCTTC
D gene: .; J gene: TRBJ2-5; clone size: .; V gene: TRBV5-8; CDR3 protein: CASSSTAGGETQYF; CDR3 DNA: TGTGCCAGCAGCTCCACCGCGGGCGGGGAGACCCAGTACTTC
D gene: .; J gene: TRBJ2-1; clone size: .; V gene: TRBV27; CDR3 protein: CASSLSSRGEQFF; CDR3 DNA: TGTGCCAGCAGTTTATCGAGCAGGGGTGAGCAGTTCTTC
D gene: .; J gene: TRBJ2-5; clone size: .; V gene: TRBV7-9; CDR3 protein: CASSPDEAPDGETQYF; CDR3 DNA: TGTGCCAGCAGCCCCGATGAGGCCCCTGATGGGGAGACCCAGTACTTC
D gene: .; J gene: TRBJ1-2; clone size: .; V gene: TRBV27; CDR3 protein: CASRTPGQHYGYTF; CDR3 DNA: TGTGCCAGCAGGACTCCGGGACAACACTATGGCTACACCTTC
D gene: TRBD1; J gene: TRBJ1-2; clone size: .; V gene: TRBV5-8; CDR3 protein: CASSSPPHDRANYGYTF; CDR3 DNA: TGTGCCAGCAGCTCACCCCCACACGACAGGGCGAACTATGGCTACACCTTC
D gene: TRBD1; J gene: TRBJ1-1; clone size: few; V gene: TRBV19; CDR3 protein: CASSVRDRVLDEAFF; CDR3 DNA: TGTGCCAGTAGTGTAAGGGACAGGGTGCTCGATGAAGCTTTCTTT
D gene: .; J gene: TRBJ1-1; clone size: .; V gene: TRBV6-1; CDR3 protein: CASSQRGGVDLEAFF; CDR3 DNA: TGTGCCAGCAGTCAAAGGGGGGGCGTGGATCTTGAAGCTTTCTTT